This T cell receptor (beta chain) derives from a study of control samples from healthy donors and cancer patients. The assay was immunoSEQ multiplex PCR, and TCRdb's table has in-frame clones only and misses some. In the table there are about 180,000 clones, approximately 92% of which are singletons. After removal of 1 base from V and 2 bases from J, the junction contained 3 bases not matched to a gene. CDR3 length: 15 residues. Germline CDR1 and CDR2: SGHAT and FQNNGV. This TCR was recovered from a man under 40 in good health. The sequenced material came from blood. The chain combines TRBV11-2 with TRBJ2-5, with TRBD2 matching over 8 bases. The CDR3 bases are TGTGCCAGCAGCTTAGGGTCGGGAGGGCAAGAGACCCAGTACTTC. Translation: CASSLGSGGQETQYF.